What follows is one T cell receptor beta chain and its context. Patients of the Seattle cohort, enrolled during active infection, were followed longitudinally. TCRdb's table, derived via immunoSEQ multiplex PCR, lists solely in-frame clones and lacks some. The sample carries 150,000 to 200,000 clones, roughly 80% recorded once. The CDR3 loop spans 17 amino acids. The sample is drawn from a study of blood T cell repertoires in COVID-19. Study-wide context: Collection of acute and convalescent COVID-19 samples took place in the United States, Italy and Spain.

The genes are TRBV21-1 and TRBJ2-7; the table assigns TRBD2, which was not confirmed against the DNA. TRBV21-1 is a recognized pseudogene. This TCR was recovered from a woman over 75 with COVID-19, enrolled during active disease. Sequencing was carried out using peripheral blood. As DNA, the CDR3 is TGTGCCAGCAGCAAACCCCCCCCGGGACTATACGCCTACGAGCAGTACTTC. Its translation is CASSKPPPGLYAYEQYF.